Below, 30 T cell receptor beta chains from the same sample are listed, as sequenced in a study of shared clonotypes between healthy human individuals. Selected positively for CCR7 and CD45RO-negative, naive CD8 cells excluded terminally differentiated effector memory CD45RA+ cells. Generated by immunoSEQ multiplex PCR, the TCRdb table keeps only in-frame clones and is missing some. This table has around 600,000 clones, 95% appearing once. Sequencing was done on a sample of naive CD8+ T cells sorted from blood. All receptors come from a woman in her 30s in good health.

The V gene is TRBV27, the J gene TRBJ2-1; possibly TRBD1 or TRBD2 for D (5 bases each). From germline, CDR1 is MNHEY and CDR2 SMNVEV (reference sequence). This CDR3 comprises 16 residues. Trimming took 0 bases from V and 7 from J, leaving 16 bases between them. CDR3 sequence: CASSLSRGVRVNEQFF. The DNA for the CDR3 is TGTGCCAGCAGTTTATCGAGGGGTGTAAGGGTAAATGAGCAGTTCTTC.

This clone was found once. V is TRBV10-1 and J is TRBJ2-7; D may match TRBD1 or TRBD2 (5 bases each). The V gene's germline CDR1 is WNHNN and CDR2 SYGVQD (reference sequence). V was pared by 3 bases and J by 0 bases, with 18 bases between. This CDR3 has 17 residues. The CDR3 DNA reads as TGCGCCAGCAGTGAATCCCGGGACGGCGAACTCTCCTACGAGCAGTACTTC. Protein product: CASSESRDGELSYEQYF.

In its sample, this clone was seen once. This sample also contains other DNA sequences that code for the same CDR3. The rearrangement joins TRBV9 to TRBJ1-1; tentatively, D is TRBD1 (6 bases). The ends were cut back, 0 bases at V and 5 bases at J, with 8 bases in the middle. In germline, CDR1 is SGDLS, CDR2 YYNGEE. This CDR3 has 13 amino acids. The DNA for the CDR3 is TGTGCCAGCAGCGTAGGGGGGCTTACTGAAGCTTTCTTT. It codes for CASSVGGLTEAFF.

The chain links TRBV7-8 to TRBJ2-1; 9 bases match TRBD1. Trimming cost V 1 base and J 4 bases; bases outside gene matches: 2. This CDR3 contains 15 residues. The V gene's germline CDR1 is SGHVS and CDR2 FQNEAQ. The CDR3 reads CASSLGGQGYNEQFF. The CDR3 DNA sequence: TGTGCCAGCAGCTTAGGGGGACAGGGTTACAATGAGCAGTTCTTC.

This sequence joins TRBV2 and TRBJ2-7, with a weak D call TRBD2 (6 bases). CDR3 length: 16 residues. Germline V gene data show CDR1 as SNHLY and CDR2 as FYNNEI. Trimming took off 6 bases at V and 0 bases at J, with 18 bases between the two ends. CDR3 DNA sequence: TGTGCCAGCAGCCAACCCGCAGGGAGGAGCTCCTACGAGCAGTACTTC. This sequence encodes CASSQPAGRSSYEQYF.

Only one count was recorded for this clone. The chain uses TRBV13 and TRBJ2-5, with 7 positions matching TRBD1. V shed 3 bases, J shed 5 bases, and the junction held 6 bases outside the gene matches. Germline V gives CDR1 PRHDT, CDR2 FYEKMQ (reference sequence). CDR3 length: 14 amino acids. The CDR3 sequence is CASSFRQGTETQYF. CDR3 coding DNA: TGTGCCAGCAGCTTCCGACAGGGTACTGAGACCCAGTACTTC.

V is TRBV6-5 and J is TRBJ1-5; a possible D gene is TRBD1 (6 bases). Germline lookup yields CDR1 MNHEY and CDR2 SVGAGI. This CDR3 comprises 15 residues. The V gene lost 6 bases and the J gene lost 2 bases, with 14 bases spanning the gap. CDR3 DNA: TGTGCCAGCAGCCCCACAGGGAGCCGCAATCAGCCCCAGCATTTT. It codes for CASSPTGSRNQPQHF.

The V and J genes are TRBV2 and TRBJ2-1; 7 bases match TRBD2. Germline CDR1 and CDR2: SNHLY and FYNNEI. V lost 3 bases to trimming and J lost 7 bases; unmatched junction nucleotides: 3. The CDR3 spans 13 residues. CDR3: CASSDLAANEQFF. The CDR3 nucleotides are TGTGCCAGCAGTGATCTAGCGGCAAATGAGCAGTTCTTC.

The J gene is TRBJ1-5, the V gene TRBV2; D uncertain. CDR1 SNHLY and CDR2 FYNNEI come from the germline V gene. Trimming cost V 10 bases and J 5 bases, with 18 bases left between them. The CDR3 totals 14 residues. The CDR3 sequence is CAIPGRRPDQPQHF. The CDR3 bases are TGTGCCATACCCGGGAGGCGGCCGGATCAGCCCCAGCATTTT.

The chain employs TRBV6-4 and TRBJ2-1; tentative D call: TRBD2 (6 bases). The germline V gene has CDR1 MRHNA and CDR2 SNTAGT. The CDR3 consists of 15 residues. Between the trimmed V and J ends, which lost 10 bases and 0 bases, there was a span of 16 bases. CDR3 region: CATVGAGSSYNEQFF. In DNA, the CDR3 is TGTGCCACAGTCGGTGCGGGGAGCTCCTACAATGAGCAGTTCTTC.

V gene TRBV5-1 combines with J gene TRBJ2-3; no reliable D call. There are 14 residues in the CDR3. The germline gives CDR1 SGHRS, CDR2 YFSETQ. The V gene lost 5 bases and the J gene lost 1 base, with 11 bases spanning the gap. The CDR3 sequence is CASRIFGRTDTQYF. DNA of the CDR3: TGCGCCAGCAGGATCTTTGGGCGCACAGATACGCAGTATTTT.

V and J are TRBV27 and TRBJ1-5, with 9 bases that match TRBD1. Germline values: CDR1 MNHEY, CDR2 SMNVEV (reference sequence). The CDR3 extends over 14 amino acids. Unmatched junction bases numbered 8, after V lost 8 bases and J lost 6 bases. CDR3 amino acids: CASGPGQGVQPQHF. The CDR3 DNA reads as TGTGCCAGCGGACCGGGACAGGGAGTTCAGCCCCAGCATTTT.

The genes are TRBV27 and TRBJ2-4; TRBD2 might be the D (6 bases). V lost 6 bases and J 0 bases, leaving 15 bases between the germline ends. The CDR3 loop spans 16 amino acids. Germline CDR1 and CDR2: MNHEY and SMNVEV (reference sequence). Here the CDR3 reads CASSLSGYLAKNIQYF. For the CDR3, the DNA is TGTGCCAGCAGCTTAAGCGGGTATCTAGCCAAAAACATTCAGTACTTC.

This clone was seen a single time. V gene TRBV27 combines with J gene TRBJ2-2; D gene ambiguous. The CDR3 runs 15 residues. In germline, CDR1 is MNHEY, CDR2 SMNVEV (reference sequence). Trimming cost V 3 bases and J 6 bases, with 14 bases left between them. The CDR3 DNA follows: TGTGCCAGCAGTTTGACAACGGCGGACCCCGGGGAGCTGTTTTTT. Encoded protein: CASSLTTADPGELFF.

The CDR3 sequence is CAWSVRDRLLATEAFF. CDR3 DNA: TGTGCCTGGAGTGTACGGGATAGACTTCTGGCCACTGAAGCTTTCTTT. This chain links TRBV30 with TRBJ1-1; D unresolved. This CDR3 contains 16 residues. Trimming took 0 bases from V and 4 from J, leaving 18 bases between them. Looked up from germline, CDR1 is GTSNPN and CDR2 is SVGIG (reference sequence).

V usage is TRBV19 and J usage is TRBJ1-2; D possibly corresponds to TRBD1 (5 bases). CDR1 LNHDA and CDR2 SQIVND come from the germline V gene (reference sequence). The V and J ends lost 7 bases and 2 bases respectively, with 17 bases between them. The CDR3 contains 15 residues. CDR3 sequence reads: CASTPWGVVNYGYTF. The CDR3 coding sequence is TGTGCCAGTACCCCGTGGGGGGTGGTGAACTATGGCTACACCTTC.

The chain combines TRBV5-1 with TRBJ2-7; perhaps TRBD1 as D (6 bases). V was cut by 1 base and J by 5 bases, with 16 bases left in between. The CDR3 length is 15 residues. Germline V gene lookup returns CDR1 SGHRS and CDR2 YFSETQ. CDR3 DNA: TGCGCCAGCAGCTTGCGCCACAGGGAGATGGACGAGCAGTACTTC. It translates to CASSLRHREMDEQYF.

The chain links TRBV6-6 to TRBJ2-5, with D perhaps TRBD1 or TRBD2 (5 bases each). The end of the DNA aligns better with TRBJ2-7, so the J call may be wrong. The CDR3 has 14 amino acids. Germline CDR1 reads MNHNY; CDR2 reads SVGAGI (reference sequence). The CDR3 DNA reads as TGTGCCAGCAGTTCAGGGAGTGGGGCCTACGAGCAGTACTTC. Protein: CASSSGSGAYEQYF.

The chain combines TRBV6-5 with TRBJ2-5, with D uncertain. The CDR3 consists of 9 residues. With 9 bases removed from V and 4 bases from J, the gap between germline ends came to 3 bases. Germline V lookup: CDR1 MNHEY, CDR2 SVGAGI. This CDR3 is CARGETQYF. CDR3 DNA sequence: TGTGCCAGAGGAGAGACCCAGTACTTC.

The CDR3 region is CASRRQDRREQFF. The CDR3, as DNA: TGTGCCAGCAGGCGCCAAGATCGACGTGAGCAGTTCTTC. The V call is TRBV28, the J call TRBJ2-1; no firm D call. The CDR3 spans 13 residues. Germline V gene sequence: CDR1 MDHEN, CDR2 SYDVKM. V lost 6 bases and J 9 bases, leaving 15 bases between the germline ends.

This chain connects TRBV5-4 to TRBJ2-7; 7 bases are a match to TRBD2. V shed 4 bases and J 2 bases; nucleotides not matched to a gene: 3. The CDR3 has 13 amino acids. The V gene's germline CDR1 is SGHNT and CDR2 YYREEE (reference sequence). The DNA of the CDR3 is TGTGCCAGCAGCCAAGGACTAGCCTACGAGCAGTACTTC. Its protein product is CASSQGLAYEQYF.

This clone was found once. Other DNA sequences in this specimen translate into the identical CDR3. The J gene is TRBJ1-5, the V gene TRBV27, with D uncertain. V lost 5 bases, J lost 0 bases, and 8 bases lay in between. This CDR3 is built from 14 residues. Germline V gene data show CDR1 as MNHEY and CDR2 as SMNVEV (reference sequence). The CDR3: CASSLGGSNQPQHF. For the CDR3, the DNA is TGTGCCAGCAGTCTGGGCGGTAGCAATCAGCCCCAGCATTTT.

This chain connects TRBV28 to TRBJ2-1, with a weak D call TRBD2 (6 bases). CDR3 length equals 15 residues. Germline V gene sequence: CDR1 MDHEN, CDR2 SYDVKM. The germline V and J ends were trimmed by 2 bases and 4 bases, with 12 bases remaining between them. Written as DNA, the CDR3 is TGTGCCAGCAGTTTACGGGGGTTGGGTTACAATGAGCAGTTCTTC. Its translation: CASSLRGLGYNEQFF.

J is TRBJ2-7 and V is TRBV21-1; TRBD2, the table's D call, lacks a check against the DNA. TRBV21-1 is labeled a pseudogene. The CDR3 is made up of 16 amino acids. The CDR3 DNA follows: TGTGCCAGCAGCAAACGAGGCCGAATCATACCCTACGAGCAGTACTTC. This sequence encodes CASSKRGRIIPYEQYF.

V and J are TRBV28 and TRBJ2-7; 11 bases line up with TRBD2. This CDR3 contains 17 residues. Germline values: CDR1 MDHEN, CDR2 SYDVKM. V lost 10 bases and J lost 0; bases outside the gene matches: 14. Here the CDR3 DNA reads TGTGCCACCGAACTGACTAGCGGGGAGATAAGCTCCTACGAGCAGTACTTC. Translated, it gives CATELTSGEISSYEQYF.

In its sample, this clone was seen a few times. The rearrangement uses TRBV4-1 and TRBJ1-3, with 8 bases fitting TRBD1. The CDR3 is 15 residues long. CDR1 and CDR2 from the germline V gene are MGHRA and YSYEKL. The V gene end was trimmed by 3 bases and the J gene end by 3 bases; junction bases not matched to a gene: 4. The CDR3 region has the DNA TGCGCCAGCAGCCAGTCCGACAGGGGTGGAAACACCATATATTTT. Translating it yields CASSQSDRGGNTIYF.

The V and J genes are TRBV9 and TRBJ2-3; TRBD1 agrees at 8 bases. The CDR3 runs to 14 residues. The germline CDR1 and CDR2 sequences are SGDLS and YYNGEE. V trimming: 4 bases; J trimming: 3 bases; junction bases outside the gene matches: 4. CDR3 amino acids: CASSLRTGTDTQYF. DNA for the CDR3: TGTGCCAGCAGCCTAAGGACAGGGACAGATACGCAGTATTTT.

V gene TRBV9 combines with J gene TRBJ2-5, with D possibly called TRBD1 or TRBD2 (5 bases each). The J call is doubtful: the DNA matches TRBJ2-7 better. CDR1 is SGDLS, CDR2 YYNGEE, per germline. The CDR3 totals 14 residues. The CDR3 sequence is CASSVGLGGYEQYF. CDR3 DNA: TGTGCCAGCAGCGTTGGGCTTGGGGGTTACGAGCAGTACTTC.

The genes are TRBV28 and TRBJ2-7; possibly TRBD2 for D (6 bases). V was trimmed by 2 bases and J by 2 bases, leaving 7 bases between them. Germline-derived CDR1 and CDR2 are MDHEN and SYDVKM. This CDR3 has 13 amino acids. CDR3 nucleotide sequence: TGTGCCAGCAGTTTAGCGGGGACCTACGAGCAGTACTTC. This encodes CASSLAGTYEQYF.

DNA of the CDR3: TGTGCCAGCAGCTTGCCGGGACAGGGCGCCCACGAGCAGTACTTC. This encodes CASSLPGQGAHEQYF. This sequence joins TRBV7-8 and TRBJ2-7, with 9 bases aligning to TRBD1. Per germline, CDR1 SGHVS and CDR2 FQNEAQ. CDR3 size: 15 residues. The trim removed 3 bases at V and 5 bases at J, leaving 8 bases unmatched.